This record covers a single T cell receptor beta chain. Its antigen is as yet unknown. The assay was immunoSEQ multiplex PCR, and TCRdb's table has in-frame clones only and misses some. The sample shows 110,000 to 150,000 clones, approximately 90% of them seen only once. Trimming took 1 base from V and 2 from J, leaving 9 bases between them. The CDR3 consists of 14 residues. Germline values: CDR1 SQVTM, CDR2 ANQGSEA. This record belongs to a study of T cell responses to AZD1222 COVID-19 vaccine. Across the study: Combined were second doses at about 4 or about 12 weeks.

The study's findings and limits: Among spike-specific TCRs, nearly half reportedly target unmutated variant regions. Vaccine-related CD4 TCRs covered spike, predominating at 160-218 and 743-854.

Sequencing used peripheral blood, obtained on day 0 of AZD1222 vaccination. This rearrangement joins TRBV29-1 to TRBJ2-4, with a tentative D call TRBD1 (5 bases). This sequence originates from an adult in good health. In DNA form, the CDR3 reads TGCAGCGTTGAAGGAAGGGGATCCAAAAACATTCAGTACTTC. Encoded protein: CSVEGRGSKNIQYF. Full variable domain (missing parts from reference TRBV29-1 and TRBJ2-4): SAVISQKPSRDICQRGTSLTIQCQVDSQVTMMFWYRQQPGQSLTLIATANQGSEATYESGFVIDKFPISRPNLTFSTLTVSNMSPEDSSIYLCSVEGRGSKNIQYFGAGTRLSVL.